The source of this T cell receptor (beta chain) is a study of cytomegalovirus exposure and HLA in healthy donors. About the research overall: From about 200 million T cells, an earlier analysis saw approximately 110 million unique TCR beta sequences. The study's findings and limits: The authors listed around 150 TCR beta chains as cytomegalovirus-associated. In a later analysis, across HLA loci, associated TCR counts were highest for DRB1, lowest for HLA-C.

A multiplex PCR was run with 60 Vbeta primers and 13 Jbeta primers. Profiled with immunoSEQ multiplex PCR; TCRdb holds only in-frame clones, not every one. Of some 210,000 clones in the sample, around 87% were seen once. Germline values: CDR1 ENHRY, CDR2 SYGVKD. The CDR3 has 14 amino acids. With V trimmed by 6 bases and J by 3 bases, 5 bases remained unmatched. As to this clone: No antigen is known for it.

V gene TRBV10-3 combines with J gene TRBJ1-5; TRBD1 agrees at 7 bases. Sequenced input: PBMCs. This receptor was identified in a man between 25 and 39 years old in good health and CMV-seronegative. CDR3 coding DNA: TGTGCCATCAGGATGACAGGGCACAATCAGCCCCAGCATTTT. As protein: CAIRMTGHNQPQHF.